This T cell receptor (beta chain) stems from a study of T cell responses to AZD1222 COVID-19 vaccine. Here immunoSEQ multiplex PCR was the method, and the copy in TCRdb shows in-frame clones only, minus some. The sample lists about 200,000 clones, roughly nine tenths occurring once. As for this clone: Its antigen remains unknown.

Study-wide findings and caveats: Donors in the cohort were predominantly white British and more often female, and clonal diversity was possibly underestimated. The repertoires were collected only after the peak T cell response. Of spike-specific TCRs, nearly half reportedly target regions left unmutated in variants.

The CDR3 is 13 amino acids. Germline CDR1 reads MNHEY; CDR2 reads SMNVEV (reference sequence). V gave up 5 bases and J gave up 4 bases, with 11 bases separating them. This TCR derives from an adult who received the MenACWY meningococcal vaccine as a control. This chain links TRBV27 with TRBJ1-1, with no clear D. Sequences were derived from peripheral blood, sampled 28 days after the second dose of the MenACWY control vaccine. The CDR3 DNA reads TGTGCCAGCAGTCGATTTATGAGCACTGAAGCTTTCTTT. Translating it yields CASSRFMSTEAFF.